The 6 T cell receptor beta chains given below trace back to one sample, sequenced in a study of blood T cell repertoires in COVID-19. Here immunoSEQ multiplex PCR was the method, and the copy in TCRdb shows in-frame clones only, minus some. This sample has 500,000 or so clones; roughly 87% occur once, and the top ten carry 0.7%. Sequencing was done on a sample of PBMCs or T cells enriched from blood (not recorded which). The receptors originated from a young woman who had recovered from COVID-19.

The genes are TRBV6-1 and TRBJ2-1, with no clear D. In germline, CDR1 is MNHNS, CDR2 SASEGT. V was pared by 5 bases and J by 6 bases, with 14 bases between. The CDR3 length is 14 residues. The DNA for the CDR3 is TGTGCCAGCAGTACCACACCGCCCACCAATGAGCAGTTCTTC. Protein product: CASSTTPPTNEQFF.

A remark on this clone: This sequence is one base from a far larger clone and is likely a read error. The V and J genes are TRBV12-3 or TRBV12-4 and TRBJ2-3; TRBD2 matches at 7 bases. Losses at the gene ends were 5 bases for V and 1 base for J; bases not matched to a gene: 0. This CDR3 region has 13 residues. CDR3 sequence reads: CASSGGGTDTQYF. CDR3 sequence (DNA): TGTGCCAGCAGTGGGGGGGGCACAGATACGCAGTATTTT.

This chain connects TRBV30 to TRBJ2-7, with D perhaps TRBD2 (6 bases). Germline lookup yields CDR1 GTSNPN and CDR2 SVGIG (reference sequence). V was pared by 5 bases and J by 3 bases, with 14 bases between. CDR3 size: 13 residues. CDR3 nucleotide sequence: TGTGCCTGGGGGGAGGCCCTGGGCTACGAGCAGTACTTC. Its translation: CAWGEALGYEQYF.

The chain has TRBV27 and TRBJ1-1; 9 nucleotides line up with TRBD1. V was pared by 5 bases and J by 3 bases, with 7 bases of the junction left unmatched. The V gene's germline CDR1 is MNHEY and CDR2 SMNVEV (reference sequence). The CDR3 covers 15 residues. This CDR3 reads CASSRGGDRDTEAFF. CDR3 DNA: TGTGCCAGCAGTAGGGGTGGGGACAGGGACACTGAAGCTTTCTTT.

This clone was seen a handful of times. CDR3 bases: TGTGCCACCAGCCCAACTCCCCGGACAGTGAACCCGCCTGTATTTGGAAACACCATATATTTT. Translated: CATSPTPRTVNPPVFGNTIYF. The chain links TRBV24-1 to TRBJ1-3; a weak D match, TRBD1 (6 bases). V was trimmed by 7 bases and J by 3 bases, leaving 33 bases between them. CDR3 length: 21 residues. From germline, CDR1 is KGHDR and CDR2 SFDVKD.

The genes are TRBV6-2 or TRBV6-3 and TRBJ2-1; perhaps TRBD2 as D (5 bases). The CDR3 has 12 amino acids. Germline V lookup: CDR1 MNHEY, CDR2 SVGEGT. Trimming removed 1 base at V and 9 bases at J, with 7 bases between. The CDR3 nucleotides read TGTGCCAGCAGTTACTATGGGAGTGAGCAGTTCTTC. Translating it yields CASSYYGSEQFF.